These 11 T cell receptor beta chains came from one sample sequenced in a study of T-cell reconstitution after alpha-beta-depleted transplantation in children. Preparation of the TCRbeta library involved a method that used unique molecular identifiers. Via MiXCR, TCRdb re-called the PCR reads, giving one row per CDR3 protein. The sample consists of about 580,000 distinct CDR3 sequences, roughly 24% of them appearing once. The sample in question was PBMCs, mostly from graft donor cells, obtained 360 days after TCRalphabeta/CD19-depleted stem cell transplant. These receptor sequences come from a boy in the first two years of life who had a stem cell transplant for acute myeloid leukemia, so the T cells may come from the graft donor.

This chain joins TRBV9 and TRBJ2-3, with 7 bases identical to TRBD2. Germline values: CDR1 SGDLS, CDR2 YYNGEE. Trimming at V came to 0 bases and at J to 3 bases, leaving 7 bases not matched to a gene. This CDR3 has 16 amino acids. This CDR3 reads CASSVGVLAVTDTQYF. DNA for the CDR3: TGTGCCAGCAGCGTAGGGGTTCTAGCGGTAACAGATACGCAGTATTTT. Looking up the rest from reference TRBV9 and TRBJ2-3 gives the full variable domain: DSGVTQTPKHLITATGQRVTLRCSPRSGDLSVYWYQQSLDQGLQFLIQYYNGEERAKGNILERFSAQQFPDLHSELNLSSLELGDSALYFCASSVGVLAVTDTQYFGPGTRLTVL.

This clonotype was recorded only once. V and J are TRBV7-9 and TRBJ1-1; D is possibly TRBD1 (5 bases). This CDR3 comprises 14 residues. Trimming stripped 4 bases from V and 7 bases from J, with 16 bases between. Germline CDR1 and CDR2: SEHNR and FQNEAQ (reference sequence). The CDR3 bases are TGTGCCAGCAGCTCCTGGGGACGGTCCGATGAAGCTTTCTTT. Its translation: CASSSWGRSDEAFF.

This clonotype was detected only a few times. The CDR3 DNA is TGTGCCAGCAGTTACTCGAAGCCGGGGGATACGCAGTATTTT. Protein: CASSYSKPGDTQYF. V and J are TRBV6-5 and TRBJ2-3; D may be TRBD2 (5 bases). Germline V lookup: CDR1 MNHEY, CDR2 SVGAGI. V was shortened by 0 bases and J by 6 bases, with 10 bases between the two germline ends. The CDR3 covers 14 residues.

The chain is built from TRBV15 and TRBJ2-3, with 9 nucleotides matching TRBD2. This CDR3 contains 19 residues. Germline V CDR1 and CDR2: LNHNV, YYDKDF (reference sequence). The ends lost 6 bases at V and 2 bases at J; junction bases unmatched: 18. The CDR3, as DNA: TGTGCCACCAGAGGAAACGGGGAGAGCGGGGGGACCAACACAGATACGCAGTATTTT. This encodes CATRGNGESGGTNTDTQYF. Full variable domain (outside the CDR3, taken from reference TRBV15 and TRBJ2-3): DAMVIQNPRYQVTQFGKPVTLSCSQTLNHNVMYWYQQKSSQAPKLLFHYYDKDFNNEADTPDNFQSRRPNTSFCFLDIRSPGLGDTAMYLCATRGNGESGGTNTDTQYFGPGTRLTVL.

There are many counts of this clonotype. Written as DNA, the CDR3 is TGCAGCGTTTCTCACCCGACTCGCCGCGAGCAGTACGTC. Translation: CSVSHPTRREQYV. V is TRBV29-1 and J is TRBJ2-7, with no clear D. This CDR3 has 13 residues. Trimming removed 5 bases from V and 6 bases from J, with 17 bases in between. The germline V gene has CDR1 SQVTM and CDR2 ANQGSEA.

This clonotype was seen repeatedly, ten times or more. The rearrangement uses TRBV5-6 and TRBJ1-1; D is unclear. Trimming stripped 4 bases from V and 1 base from J, with 11 bases between. Germline CDR1 reads SGHDT; CDR2 reads YYEEEE. CDR3 size: 14 residues. The CDR3 DNA is TGTGCCAGCAGCCCACCAACACAGAACACTGAAGCTTTCTTT. It specifies CASSPPTQNTEAFF.

This clonotype was observed many times. The chain joins TRBV29-1 to TRBJ1-1; D is unresolved. The CDR3 runs to 13 residues. Per germline, CDR1 SQVTM and CDR2 ANQGSEA. V was cut by 5 bases and J by 0 bases, with 10 bases left in between. The CDR3 DNA reads as TGCAGCGTTCCTCTAGGCTTGAACACTGAAGCTTTCTTT. Protein: CSVPLGLNTEAFF.

This clonotype was counted at least ten times. The J gene is TRBJ2-7, the V gene TRBV28; 9 positions agree with TRBD1. From germline, CDR1 is MDHEN and CDR2 SYDVKM. The CDR3 extends over 16 amino acids. Trimming removed 5 bases from V and 2 bases from J; junction bases left unmatched: 10. CDR3 in amino acids: CASSASTGGTTYEQYV. The CDR3, as DNA: TGTGCCAGCAGTGCCTCGACAGGGGGTACAACCTACGAGCAGTACGTC.

In its sample, this clonotype was seen a few times. The rearrangement links TRBV29-1 to TRBJ2-5, with 10 bases identical to TRBD1. With V trimmed by 4 bases and J by 4 bases, 6 bases remained unmatched. CDR1 is SQVTM, CDR2 ANQGSEA, per germline. The CDR3 contains 14 residues. The CDR3, as DNA: TGCAGCGTTGTAGGGACAGGGGTGGTAGAGACCCAGTACTTC. Its protein product is CSVVGTGVVETQYF.

This clonotype was picked up a small number of times. CDR3 protein: CASSLGLAGVTSSYEQYF. CDR3 in DNA: TGTGCCAGCAGCTTAGGACTAGCGGGGGTCACGAGCTCCTACGAGCAGTACTTC. The chain joins TRBV7-8 to TRBJ2-7; 12 bases map to TRBD2. The CDR3 consists of 18 residues. Germline CDR1 is SGHVS and CDR2 is FQNEAQ. The V gene end was trimmed by 1 base and the J gene end by 0 bases; junction bases not matched to a gene: 7.

This clonotype has just a few counts. This sequence joins TRBV20-1 and TRBJ1-2; D gene unclear. The V gene lost 3 bases and the J gene lost 7 bases, with 18 bases spanning the gap. The CDR3 loop spans 14 amino acids. Germline assignment: CDR1 DFQATT and CDR2 SNEGSKA (reference sequence). Here the CDR3 reads CSASEGSLPPGYTF. The DNA for the CDR3 is TGCAGTGCTAGTGAGGGCAGCCTCCCCCCTGGCTACACCTTC.